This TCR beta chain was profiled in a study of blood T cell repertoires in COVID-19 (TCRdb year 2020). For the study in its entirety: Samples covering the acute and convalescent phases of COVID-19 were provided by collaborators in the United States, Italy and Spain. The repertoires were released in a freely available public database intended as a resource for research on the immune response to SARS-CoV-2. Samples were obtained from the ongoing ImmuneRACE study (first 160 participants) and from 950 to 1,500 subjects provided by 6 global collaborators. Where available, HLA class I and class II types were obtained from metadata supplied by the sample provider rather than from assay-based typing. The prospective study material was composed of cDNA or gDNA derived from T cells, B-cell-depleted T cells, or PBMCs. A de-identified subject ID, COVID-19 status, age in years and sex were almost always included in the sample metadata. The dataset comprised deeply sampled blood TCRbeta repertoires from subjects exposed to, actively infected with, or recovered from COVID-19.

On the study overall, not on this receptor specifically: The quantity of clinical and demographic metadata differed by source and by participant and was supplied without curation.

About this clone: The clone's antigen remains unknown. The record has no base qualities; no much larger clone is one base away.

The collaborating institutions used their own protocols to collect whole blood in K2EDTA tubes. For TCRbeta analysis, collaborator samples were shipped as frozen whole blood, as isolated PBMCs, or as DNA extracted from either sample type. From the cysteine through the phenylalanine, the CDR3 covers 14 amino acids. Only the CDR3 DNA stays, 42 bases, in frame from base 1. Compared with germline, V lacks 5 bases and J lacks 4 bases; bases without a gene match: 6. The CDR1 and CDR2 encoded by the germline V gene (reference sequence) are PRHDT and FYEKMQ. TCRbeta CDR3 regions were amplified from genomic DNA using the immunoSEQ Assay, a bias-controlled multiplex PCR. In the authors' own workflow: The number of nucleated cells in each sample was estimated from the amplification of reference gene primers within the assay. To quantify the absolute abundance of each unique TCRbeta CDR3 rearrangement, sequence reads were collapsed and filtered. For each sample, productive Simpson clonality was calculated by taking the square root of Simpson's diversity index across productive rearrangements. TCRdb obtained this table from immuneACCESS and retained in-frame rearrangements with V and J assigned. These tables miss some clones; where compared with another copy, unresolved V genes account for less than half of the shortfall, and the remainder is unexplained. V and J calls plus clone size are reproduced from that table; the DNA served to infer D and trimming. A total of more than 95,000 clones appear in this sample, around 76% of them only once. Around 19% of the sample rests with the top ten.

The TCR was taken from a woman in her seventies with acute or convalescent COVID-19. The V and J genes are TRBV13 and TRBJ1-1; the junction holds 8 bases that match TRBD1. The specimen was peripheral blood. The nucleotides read TGTGCCAGCAGCCCCAGGGGGCTCGGCACTGAAGCTTTCTTT. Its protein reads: CASSPRGLGTEAFF.